The 6 T cell receptor beta chains in this list originate from one sample, sequenced in a study of shared T cell receptors in the human thymus. TCRdb's table, derived via immunoSEQ multiplex PCR, lists solely in-frame clones and lacks some. The repertoire has almost 550,000 clones, around 78% of them found once; the top ten carry roughly 0.013%. The sample was also linked to a second study, of human thymus T cells.

Sequences were obtained from thymocytes. These receptors were taken from a boy less than two years old with a congenital heart defect.

V is TRBV11-2 and J is TRBJ1-2; D perhaps matches TRBD1 (6 bases). The germline V gene encodes CDR1 SGHAT and CDR2 FQNNGV. V lost 7 bases, J lost 8 bases, and 23 bases lay in between. The CDR3 sequence is 15 residues long. The CDR3 region is CASNSPPQGRGGYTF. The CDR3 DNA reads as TGTGCCAGCAACTCGCCCCCCCAGGGAAGGGGGGGCTACACCTTC.

The chain is built from TRBV6-5 and TRBJ2-7; 8 bases match TRBD2. Germline CDR1 is MNHEY and CDR2 is SVGAGI. This CDR3 has 15 amino acids. V lost 8 bases to trimming and J lost 4 bases; unmatched junction nucleotides: 13. DNA for the CDR3: TGTGCCAGCCGGCCGGGGGGGCCGCGGCCATACGAGCAGTACTTC. It codes for CASRPGGPRPYEQYF.

V usage is TRBV2 and J usage is TRBJ1-5; D remains ambiguous. The germline V gene has CDR1 SNHLY and CDR2 FYNNEI. The CDR3 consists of 18 residues. V was cut by 3 bases and J by 2 bases, with 20 bases left in between. The CDR3 spells CASSERARNSGGNQPQHF. CDR3 bases: TGTGCCAGCAGTGAGAGGGCGCGGAACAGTGGTGGCAATCAGCCCCAGCATTTT.

The sample holds one count of this clone. The V call is TRBV15, the J call TRBJ2-7; 7 nucleotides agree with TRBD1. Germline V gene data show CDR1 as LNHNV and CDR2 as YYDKDF (reference sequence). V shed 0 bases and J 1 base; nucleotides not matched to a gene: 6. CDR3 length: 16 residues. The CDR3 reads CATSRETYRGSYEQYF. The CDR3 DNA reads TGTGCCACCAGCAGAGAAACCTACAGGGGTTCCTACGAGCAGTACTTC.

This clone was observed a handful of times. The chain uses TRBV11-1 and TRBJ2-7, with 11 bases aligning to TRBD1. CDR3 size: 14 residues. CDR1 SGHAT and CDR2 FQDESV come from the germline V gene (reference sequence). J gave up 7 bases and V 7 bases, and 9 bases lay outside the gene matches. The CDR3 DNA reads TGTGCCAGCAACGCTGGACAGGGGGCGGAAGAGCAGTACTTC. It codes for CASNAGQGAEEQYF. The full variable domain, rest sourced from reference TRBV11-1 and TRBJ2-7, is EAEVAQSPRYKITEKSQAVAFWCDPISGHATLYWYRQILGQGPELLVQFQDESVVDDSQLPKDRFSAERLKGVDSTLKIQPAELGDSAMYLCASNAGQGAEEQYFGPGTRLTVT.

The chain has TRBV14 and TRBJ2-7; 8 bases are a match to TRBD2. V trimming: 4 bases; J trimming: 4 bases; junction bases outside the gene matches: 12. In germline, CDR1 is SGHDN, CDR2 FVKESK. The CDR3 length is 16 residues. In DNA, the CDR3 is TGTGCCAGCAGCCGGAGGTGTCGGGAGGGCCCATACGAGCAGTACTTC. As protein: CASSRRCREGPYEQYF.